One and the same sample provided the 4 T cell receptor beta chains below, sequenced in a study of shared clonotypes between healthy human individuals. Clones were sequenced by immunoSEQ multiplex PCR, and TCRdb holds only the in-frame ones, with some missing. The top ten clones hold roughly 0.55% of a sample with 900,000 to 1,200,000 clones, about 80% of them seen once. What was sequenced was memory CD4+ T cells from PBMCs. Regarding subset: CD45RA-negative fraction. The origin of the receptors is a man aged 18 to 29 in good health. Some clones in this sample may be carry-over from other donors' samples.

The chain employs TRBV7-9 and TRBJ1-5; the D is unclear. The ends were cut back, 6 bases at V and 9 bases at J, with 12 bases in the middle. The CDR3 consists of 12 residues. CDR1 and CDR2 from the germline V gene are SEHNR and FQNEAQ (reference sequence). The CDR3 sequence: CASRGRSGPQHF. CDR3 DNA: TGTGCCAGCAGAGGGAGGAGTGGGCCCCAGCATTTT.

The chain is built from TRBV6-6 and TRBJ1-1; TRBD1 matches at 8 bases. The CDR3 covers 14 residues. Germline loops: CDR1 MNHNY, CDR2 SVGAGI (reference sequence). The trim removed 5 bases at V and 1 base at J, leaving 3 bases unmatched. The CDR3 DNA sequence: TGTGCCAGCAGTCGGACAGGGACGAACACTGAAGCTTTCTTT. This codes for CASSRTGTNTEAFF.

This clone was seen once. CDR3 nucleotide sequence: TGTGCCAGCGTGTCAACCGCCTCTGGGGCCAACGTCCTGACTTTC. Protein sequence: CASVSTASGANVLTF. V and J are TRBV6-5 and TRBJ2-6, with unresolved D. CDR1 MNHEY and CDR2 SVGAGI come from the germline V gene. The CDR3 covers 15 residues. The ends were cut back, 8 bases at V and 0 bases at J, with 11 bases in the middle.

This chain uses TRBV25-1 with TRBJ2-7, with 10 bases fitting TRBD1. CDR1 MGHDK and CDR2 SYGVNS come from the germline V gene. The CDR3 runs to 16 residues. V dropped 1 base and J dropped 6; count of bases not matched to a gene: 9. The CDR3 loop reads CASSESIPDRGVEQYF. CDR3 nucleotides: TGTGCCAGCAGTGAATCTATACCGGACAGGGGGGTCGAGCAGTACTTC.